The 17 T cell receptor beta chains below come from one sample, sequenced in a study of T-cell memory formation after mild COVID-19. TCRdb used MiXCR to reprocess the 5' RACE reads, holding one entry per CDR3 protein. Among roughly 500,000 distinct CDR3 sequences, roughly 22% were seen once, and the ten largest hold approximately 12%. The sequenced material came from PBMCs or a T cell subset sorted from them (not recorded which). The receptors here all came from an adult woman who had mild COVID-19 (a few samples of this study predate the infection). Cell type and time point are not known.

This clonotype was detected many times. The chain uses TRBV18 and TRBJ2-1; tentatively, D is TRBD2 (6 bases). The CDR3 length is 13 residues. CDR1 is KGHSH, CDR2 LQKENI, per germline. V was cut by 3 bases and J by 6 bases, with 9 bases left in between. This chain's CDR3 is CASSPQGGNEQFF. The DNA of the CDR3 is TGTGCCAGCTCACCCCAGGGAGGCAATGAGCAGTTCTTC.

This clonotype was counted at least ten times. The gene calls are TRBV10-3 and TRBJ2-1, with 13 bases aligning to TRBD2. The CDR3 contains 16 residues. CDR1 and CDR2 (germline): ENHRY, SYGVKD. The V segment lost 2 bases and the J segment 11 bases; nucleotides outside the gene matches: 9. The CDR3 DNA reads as TGTGCCATCAGTGAGCCCCGCGGACTAGCGGGAGCGAAGCAGTTCTTC. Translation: CAISEPRGLAGAKQFF.

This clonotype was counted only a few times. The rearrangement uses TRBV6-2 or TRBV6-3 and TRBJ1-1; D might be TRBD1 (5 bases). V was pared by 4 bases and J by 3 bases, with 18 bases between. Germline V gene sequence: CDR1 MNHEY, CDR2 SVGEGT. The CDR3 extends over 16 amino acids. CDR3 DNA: TGTGCCAGCAGTTCCCGACTGGGGACCCAGGACACTGAAGCTTTCTTT. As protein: CASSSRLGTQDTEAFF.

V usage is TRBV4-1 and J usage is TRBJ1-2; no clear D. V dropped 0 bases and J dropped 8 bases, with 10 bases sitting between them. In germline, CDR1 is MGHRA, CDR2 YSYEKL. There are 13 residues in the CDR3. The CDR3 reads CASSQDMSTGYTF. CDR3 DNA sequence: TGCGCCAGCAGCCAAGATATGAGTACGGGCTACACCTTC.

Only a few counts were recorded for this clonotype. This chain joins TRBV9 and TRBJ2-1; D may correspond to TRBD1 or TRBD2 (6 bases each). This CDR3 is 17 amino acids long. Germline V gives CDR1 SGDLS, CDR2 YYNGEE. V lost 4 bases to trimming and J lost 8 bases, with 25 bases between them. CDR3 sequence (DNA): TGTGCCAGCAGCAGCGTAGCGGTCTGGGGGCTGGGGCATGAGCAGTTCTTC. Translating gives CASSSVAVWGLGHEQFF.

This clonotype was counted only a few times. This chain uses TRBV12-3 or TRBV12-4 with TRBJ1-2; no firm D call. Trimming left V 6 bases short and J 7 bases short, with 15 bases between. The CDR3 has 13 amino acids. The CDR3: CASSPGSGRGYTF. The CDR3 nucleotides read TGTGCCAGCAGCCCCGGATCAGGTCGTGGCTACACCTTC.

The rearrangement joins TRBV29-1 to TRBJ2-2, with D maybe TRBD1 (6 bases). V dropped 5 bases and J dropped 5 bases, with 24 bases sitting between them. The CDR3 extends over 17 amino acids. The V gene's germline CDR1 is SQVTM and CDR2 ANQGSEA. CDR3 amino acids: CSVRPTGVFRETGELFF. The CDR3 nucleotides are TGCAGCGTTCGACCGACAGGAGTGTTTCGAGAGACCGGGGAGCTGTTTTTT.

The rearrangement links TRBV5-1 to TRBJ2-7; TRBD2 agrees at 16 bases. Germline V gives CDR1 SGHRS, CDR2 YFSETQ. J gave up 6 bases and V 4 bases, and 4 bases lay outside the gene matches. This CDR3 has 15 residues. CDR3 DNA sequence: TGCGCCAGCAGCGCGGGACTAGCGGGAGGGATCGAGCAGTACTTC. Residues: CASSAGLAGGIEQYF.

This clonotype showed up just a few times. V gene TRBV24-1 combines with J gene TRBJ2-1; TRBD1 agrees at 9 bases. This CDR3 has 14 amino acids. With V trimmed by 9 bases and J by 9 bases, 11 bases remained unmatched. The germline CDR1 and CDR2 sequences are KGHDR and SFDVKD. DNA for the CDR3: TGTGCCACCCGCCGGGGACAGGGCAGTGGTGAGCAGTTCTTC. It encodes CATRRGQGSGEQFF.

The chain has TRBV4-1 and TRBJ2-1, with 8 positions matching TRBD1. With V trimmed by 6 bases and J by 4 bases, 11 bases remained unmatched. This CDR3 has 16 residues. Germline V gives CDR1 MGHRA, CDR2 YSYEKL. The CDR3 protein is CASSRRDRLGYNEQFF. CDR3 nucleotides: TGCGCCAGCAGTCGCCGGGACAGGTTGGGTTACAATGAGCAGTTCTTC.

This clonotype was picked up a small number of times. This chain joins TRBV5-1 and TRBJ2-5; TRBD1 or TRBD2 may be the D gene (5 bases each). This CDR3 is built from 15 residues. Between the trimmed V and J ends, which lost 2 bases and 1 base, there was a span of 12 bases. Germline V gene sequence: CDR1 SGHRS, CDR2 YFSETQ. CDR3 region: CASSFFGALQETQYF. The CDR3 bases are TGCGCCAGCAGCTTCTTCGGGGCACTCCAAGAGACCCAGTACTTC.

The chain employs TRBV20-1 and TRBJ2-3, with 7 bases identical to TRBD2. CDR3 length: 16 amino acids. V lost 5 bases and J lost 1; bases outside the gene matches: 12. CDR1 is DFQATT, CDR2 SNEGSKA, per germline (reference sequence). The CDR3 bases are TGCAGTGCTTTACCCTACTTCAGCGGGGGCACAGATACGCAGTATTTT. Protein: CSALPYFSGGTDTQYF.

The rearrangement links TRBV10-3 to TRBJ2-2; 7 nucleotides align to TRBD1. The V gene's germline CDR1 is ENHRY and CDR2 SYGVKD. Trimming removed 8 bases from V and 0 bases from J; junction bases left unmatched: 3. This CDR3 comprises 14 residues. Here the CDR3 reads CAIGGQANTGELFF. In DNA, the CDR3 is TGTGCCATCGGAGGACAGGCGAACACCGGGGAGCTGTTTTTT.

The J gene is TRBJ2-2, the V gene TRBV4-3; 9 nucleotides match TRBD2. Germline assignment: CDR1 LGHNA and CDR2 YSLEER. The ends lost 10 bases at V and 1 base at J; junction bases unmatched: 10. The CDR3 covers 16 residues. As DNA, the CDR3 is TGCGCCACCGCCCAGCAGACTAGCGGGAACACCGGGGAGCTGTTTTTT. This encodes CATAQQTSGNTGELFF.

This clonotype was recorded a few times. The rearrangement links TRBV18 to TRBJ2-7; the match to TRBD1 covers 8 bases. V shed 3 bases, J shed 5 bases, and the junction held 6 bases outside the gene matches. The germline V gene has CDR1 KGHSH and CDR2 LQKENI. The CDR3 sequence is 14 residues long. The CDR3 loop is CASSPEDRADEQYF. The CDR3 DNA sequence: TGTGCCAGCTCACCTGAGGACAGGGCGGACGAGCAGTACTTC.

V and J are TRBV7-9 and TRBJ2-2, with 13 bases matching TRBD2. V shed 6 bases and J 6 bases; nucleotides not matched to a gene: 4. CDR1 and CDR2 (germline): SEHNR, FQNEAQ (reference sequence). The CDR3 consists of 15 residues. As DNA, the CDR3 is TGTGCCAGCAGTTCGGGACTAGCGGGGCCCGGGGAGCTGTTTTTT. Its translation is CASSSGLAGPGELFF.

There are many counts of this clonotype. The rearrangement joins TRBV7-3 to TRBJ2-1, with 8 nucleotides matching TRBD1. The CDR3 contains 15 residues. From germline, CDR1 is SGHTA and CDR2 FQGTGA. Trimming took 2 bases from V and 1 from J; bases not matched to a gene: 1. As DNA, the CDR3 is TGTGCCAGCAGCTTACAGGGGGCTTCCTACAATGAGCAGTTCTTC. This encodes CASSLQGASYNEQFF.